This T cell receptor beta chain was identified in a study of beta chain features in type 1 diabetes. A note on this clone: Its antigen is not known.

Isolated RNA was reverse transcribed in full, so expressed TCRB transcripts were sequenced. This table comes from immunoSEQ multiplex PCR, and its TCRdb copy is limited to in-frame clones, with some not included. The sample lists 350,000 to 450,000 clones; around 12% were seen once. The CDR3 spans 12 residues. CDR1 and CDR2 (germline): LNHNV, YYDKDF (reference sequence). V lost 4 bases to trimming and J lost 2 bases, with 6 bases between them. Notes on the study in general: TCRB CDR3 length was moderately but significantly reduced in all four CD4+ subsets of Type 1 diabetes patients.

The genes are TRBV15 and TRBJ2-7; D gene ambiguous. The sequenced sample consisted of naive CD4+ T cells from blood. The origin of this receptor is a woman under 30 with type 1 diabetes. The CDR3 DNA reads as TGTGCCACCAGCAAAGACGCCTACGAGCAGTACTTC. Its translation: CATSKDAYEQYF.